This T cell receptor beta chain derives from a study of prognosis after radiotherapy for stage I lung cancer. This CDR3 has 13 residues. V was clipped by 3 bases and J by 4 bases, with 8 bases between them. Germline CDR1 is SGHRS and CDR2 is YFSETQ. The study amplified the TCR beta CDR3 region from genomic DNA. This amplification was carried out by two rounds of multiplex PCR. Primers were specific to each TRBV and TRBJ gene in first-round PCR. TCRdb itself ran the multiplex PCR reads through MiXCR, one entry per CDR3 protein. The sample has around 30,000 distinct CDR3 sequences, around 32% seen once. The table lists this clonotype with many counts. Its matching antigen is unknown. Study-wide points: In patients receiving stereotactic body radiation therapy, unique TCR clone counts fell afterward, median approximately 9,100 versus 7,200. Usage of the TRBV and TRBJ genes (in patients with versus without metastases) was reportedly different.

V and J are TRBV5-1 and TRBJ1-3, with a possible D match to TRBD1 (5 bases). This specimen was PBMCs, taken before or after stereotactic body radiation therapy (not recorded which). This sequence originates from a donor older than 45 with non-small cell lung cancer. The CDR3 sequence: CASSSWGGNTIYF. CDR3 in DNA: TGCGCCAGCAGCTCCTGGGGGGGAAACACCATATATTTT.